Sequencing of this T cell receptor (beta chain) was carried out in a study of T cells in Graves' hyperthyroidism and ophthalmopathy. TCR beta CDR3 regions were amplified from RNA transcripts. When the TCR CDR3 underwent first-round RT-PCR, the HTBI primer set was used. TCRdb processed the multiplex PCR reads anew with MiXCR; each CDR3 protein has one entry. The sample lists under 700,000 distinct CDR3 sequences, around 17% seen once, with 15% to 20% in the top ten. Hyperthyroidism was newly diagnosed in patients aged 18 to 65 (duration under 2 months). This clonotype was sampled from a woman younger than 35 with Graves' hyperthyroidism. Sequencing was performed on blood.

The CDR3 spells CASSFRQGRQPQHF. The DNA for the CDR3 is TGTGCCAGCAGTTTCCGACAGGGGCGTCAGCCCCAGCATTTT. The rearrangement joins TRBV12-3 or TRBV12-4 to TRBJ1-5, with 8 positions matching TRBD1. CDR3 length: 14 amino acids. The V and J ends lost 3 bases and 6 bases, in that order; junction bases with no gene match: 4.